This T cell receptor (beta chain) was identified during a study of blood T cell repertoires in COVID-19 (dated by TCRdb to about 2020). Background for the entire study: Collaborator samples came from the United States, Italy and Spain and covered acute and convalescent phases of COVID-19. A freely available public database, intended as a resource for researchers studying the immune response to SARS-CoV-2, is where the repertoires were released. HLA class I and class II types, where available, came from metadata supplied by the sample provider rather than from assay-based typing. Deeply sampled blood TCRbeta repertoires from subjects exposed to, actively infected with, or recovered from COVID-19 were included in the dataset. Samples were obtained from the ongoing ImmuneRACE study (first 160 participants) and from 1,254 subjects provided by 6 global collaborators. The prospective study material was composed of cDNA or gDNA derived from T cells, B-cell-depleted T cells, or PBMCs. The sample metadata nearly always contained a de-identified subject ID, COVID-19 status, age in years and sex.

Comment on this clone: Its specific antigen is unknown. Base quality data are lacking; no much larger clone is found one base away.

Each collaborating institution followed its own protocols to collect whole blood in K2EDTA tubes. Collaborator samples were shipped for TCRbeta analysis as frozen whole blood, isolated PBMCs, or DNA extracted from either sample type. The V end gives up 3 bases and the J end 5 bases, leaving 8 bases in the junction not matched to a gene. The CDR3 goes from the cysteine to the phenylalanine over 15 residues. CDR3 DNA is the only sequence kept; it has 45 bases, read in frame from the first base. As encoded in the germline V gene (reference sequence), CDR1 is DFQATT while CDR2 is SNEGSKA. Findings and caveats that apply to the study as a whole: How much clinical and demographic metadata was included differed by source and by participant, and the metadata was provided uncurated.

The immunoSEQ Assay, a bias-controlled multiplex PCR, was used to amplify TCRbeta CDR3 regions from genomic DNA. The study's processing was this. Nucleated cell counts per sample were estimated from amplification of reference gene primers within the assay. Sequence reads were collapsed and filtered to measure the absolute abundance of every unique TCRbeta CDR3 rearrangement. For each sample, productive Simpson clonality was calculated by taking the square root of Simpson's diversity index across productive rearrangements. This immuneACCESS table, as held by TCRdb, lists in-frame sequences with V and J called but not all clones. Of the missing ones, under half trace to an unresolved V gene in checked studies; the others have no known cause. For V, J and clone size, that table is used; D and trimming come from the DNA. This sample has around 150,000 clones in its table, and more than 80% of those were observed once. The leading ten clones occupy roughly a tenth of the sample.

The chain uses TRBV20-1 and TRBJ2-5; TRBD1 lines up with 11 middle nucleotides. This TCR derives from a human donor in a cohort sampled during active COVID-19. Sequenced: peripheral blood. This receptor carries the CDR3 CSASPGQGDGETQYF. The DNA sequence reads TGCAGTGCTAGTCCGGGACAGGGGGACGGGGAGACCCAGTACTTC.